Each of the 23 T cell receptor beta chains below was sequenced from the same sample in a study of blood T cell repertoires in COVID-19. Produced via immunoSEQ multiplex PCR; TCRdb's table is partial and in-frame only. The sample shows tens of thousands of clones, around 84% of them seen only once. The sequencing input was peripheral blood. The receptor source for this set is a man aged 45-65 years with acute or convalescent COVID-19.

The chain joins TRBV20-1 to TRBJ2-7, with 8 positions matching TRBD1. Per germline, CDR1 DFQATT and CDR2 SNEGSKA (reference sequence). The CDR3 has 13 residues. Trimming removed 3 bases from V and 6 bases from J; junction bases left unmatched: 7. The CDR3 region is CSASRGQAGEQYF. The CDR3 DNA sequence: TGCAGTGCTAGTAGGGGACAGGCGGGCGAGCAGTACTTC.

J is TRBJ2-5 and V is TRBV25-1, with 11 bases lining up with TRBD1. The germline V gene has CDR1 MGHDK and CDR2 SYGVNS. The length of the CDR3 is 13 residues. J lost 5 bases, V lost 10 bases, and 6 bases had no gene match. CDR3 bases: TGTGCCACGGGACAGGGGGATTCGGAGACCCAGTACTTC. The encoded protein is CATGQGDSETQYF.

The chain recombines TRBV7-6 with TRBJ2-7, with 7 bases identical to TRBD2. The ends lost 4 bases at V and 1 base at J; junction bases unmatched: 7. CDR1 is SGHVS, CDR2 FNYEAQ, per germline. This CDR3 comprises 15 residues. The CDR3 reads CASSSGPGGSYEQYF. The CDR3 DNA reads TGTGCCAGCAGCTCAGGGCCGGGAGGATCCTACGAGCAGTACTTC. Looking up the rest from reference TRBV7-6 and TRBJ2-7 gives the full variable domain: GAGVSQSPRYKVTKRGQDVALRCDPISGHVSLYWYRQALGQGPEFLTYFNYEAQQDKSGLPNDRFSAERPEGSISTLTIQRTEQRDSAMYRCASSSGPGGSYEQYFGPGTRLTVT.

This chain uses TRBV7-9 with TRBJ2-7, with 9 bases matching TRBD2. The CDR3 runs 14 residues. Losses at the gene ends were 0 bases for V and 3 bases for J; bases not matched to a gene: 0. Germline V gives CDR1 SEHNR, CDR2 FQNEAQ (reference sequence). This chain's CDR3 is CASSLALAGYEQYF. The CDR3 region has the DNA TGTGCCAGCAGCTTAGCACTAGCGGGCTACGAGCAGTACTTC.

Only one count was recorded for this clone. The chain couples TRBV15 to TRBJ1-5, with 9 bases aligning to TRBD1. In germline, CDR1 is LNHNV, CDR2 YYDKDF (reference sequence). The V gene end was trimmed by 5 bases and the J gene end by 4 bases; junction bases not matched to a gene: 6. The CDR3 runs 15 residues. CDR3 in amino acids: CATSLGQGRNQPQHF. In nucleotides, the CDR3 is TGTGCCACCAGCTTAGGACAGGGGAGAAATCAGCCCCAGCATTTT.

V gene TRBV7-3 combines with J gene TRBJ2-5; tentatively, D is TRBD2 (5 bases). Germline V gene sequence: CDR1 SGHTA, CDR2 FQGTGA. Trimming removed 1 base from V and 5 bases from J, with 14 bases in between. CDR3 length: 15 amino acids. The CDR3 reads CASSLKGGRWETQYF. The CDR3 DNA sequence: TGTGCCAGCAGCTTAAAAGGCGGGCGGTGGGAGACCCAGTACTTC.

V and J are TRBV11-1 and TRBJ2-5; TRBD2 matches 8 bases. After removal of 5 bases from V and 4 bases from J, the junction contained 3 bases not matched to a gene. The CDR3 consists of 13 residues. Germline-derived CDR1 and CDR2 are SGHAT and FQDESV (reference sequence). In nucleotides, the CDR3 is TGTGCCAGCAGCAGCGGGGGTGTAGAGACCCAGTACTTC. It translates to CASSSGGVETQYF.

This clone was seen once. The V and J genes are TRBV9 and TRBJ2-1; 13 bases match TRBD2. Germline V CDR1 and CDR2: SGDLS, YYNGEE. The ends lost 3 bases at V and 6 bases at J; junction bases unmatched: 15. CDR3 length: 19 amino acids. CDR3 nucleotide sequence: TGTGCCAGCAGCGGACAGGGGGCTCCAAGACTAGCGGGAGGCAATGAGCAGTTCTTC. This translates into CASSGQGAPRLAGGNEQFF.

The chain combines TRBV10-3 with TRBJ1-1, with 9 bases identical to TRBD1. Germline lookup yields CDR1 ENHRY and CDR2 SYGVKD. This CDR3 region has 15 residues. V gave up 3 bases and J gave up 4 bases; unmatched junction bases: 6. The DNA for the CDR3 is TGTGCCATCAGTGATCCGGGACAGGGCGGCACTGAAGCTTTCTTT. Translating it yields CAISDPGQGGTEAFF.

The chain's CDR3 is CASSHDRAYEQYF. The CDR3 DNA is TGCGCCAGCAGCCACGACAGAGCCTACGAGCAGTACTTC. This chain uses TRBV4-1 with TRBJ2-7; D might be TRBD1 (5 bases). This CDR3 has 13 amino acids. CDR1 and CDR2 (germline): MGHRA, YSYEKL. With 3 bases removed from V and 2 bases from J, the gap between germline ends came to 8 bases.

This sequence joins TRBV19 and TRBJ1-3; D is undetermined. This CDR3 comprises 12 residues. Trimming stripped 1 base from V and 4 bases from J, with 2 bases between. Germline loops: CDR1 LNHDA, CDR2 SQIVND (reference sequence). CDR3 amino acids: CASSIAGNTIYF. DNA for the CDR3: TGTGCCAGTAGTATAGCAGGAAACACCATATATTTT.

This chain links TRBV24-1 with TRBJ2-1; perhaps TRBD1 as D (6 bases). V was clipped by 4 bases and J by 3 bases, with 9 bases between them. CDR1 is KGHDR and CDR2 is SFDVKD in the germline V gene. This CDR3 contains 14 residues. The CDR3 is CATSETGSYNEQFF. CDR3 coding DNA: TGTGCCACCAGTGAGACAGGAAGCTACAATGAGCAGTTCTTC.

About this clone: The same CDR3 can be traced to other DNA sequences in this sample. The V gene is TRBV5-1, the J gene TRBJ1-6; TRBD1 agrees at 7 bases. This CDR3 contains 16 residues. Per the germline V gene, CDR1 is SGHRS and CDR2 is YFSETQ. The J segment lost 7 bases and the V segment lost 3 bases, leaving 10 bases of the junction unmatched. The CDR3 here is CASSSSTGTENSPLHF. The CDR3 coding sequence is TGCGCCAGCAGCTCATCAACCGGGACAGAGAATTCACCCCTCCACTTT.

The chain uses TRBV18 and TRBJ1-5; 7 positions match TRBD1. Trimming cost V 3 bases and J 9 bases; bases outside gene matches: 8. The CDR3 sequence is 14 residues long. Germline V gene sequence: CDR1 KGHSH, CDR2 LQKENI. The CDR3 loop is CASSPRDREGPQHF. CDR3 in DNA: TGTGCCAGCTCACCGAGAGACAGGGAAGGGCCCCAGCATTTT.

J is TRBJ2-7 and V is TRBV3-1 (or the pseudogene TRBV3-2), with D perhaps TRBD2 (6 bases). V lost 1 base to trimming and J lost 3 bases, with 16 bases between them. CDR3 size: 16 residues. Germline V CDR1 and CDR2: LGHDT, YNNKEL (reference sequence). The CDR3, as DNA: TGTGCCAGCAGCCAAGTGACTAGTGGGGCGATCTACGAGCAGTACTTC. This translates into CASSQVTSGAIYEQYF.

V is TRBV5-1 and J is TRBJ2-1; D is uncertain. Trimming took 0 bases from V and 12 from J, leaving 7 bases between them. From germline, CDR1 is SGHRS and CDR2 YFSETQ. This CDR3 is 11 amino acids long. The CDR3 coding sequence is TGCGCCAGCAGCTTGGAGAGGAGGCAGTTCTTC. Its translation is CASSLERRQFF.

This sequence joins TRBV18 and TRBJ1-2; weak D call: TRBD1 (5 bases). CDR1 and CDR2 from the germline V gene are KGHSH and LQKENI. This CDR3 spans 14 amino acids. Trimming stripped 1 base from V and 2 bases from J, with 8 bases between. The CDR3: CASSPQKGNYGYTF. For the CDR3, the DNA is TGTGCCAGCTCACCACAGAAGGGGAACTATGGCTACACCTTC.

This clone was seen a single time. This sequence joins TRBV12-3 or TRBV12-4 and TRBJ2-5; D remains unclear. Trimming shortened V by 6 bases and J by 5 bases, and 10 bases separated the two germline ends. The CDR3 sequence is 12 residues long. The CDR3 region is CASSRSWETQYF. CDR3 nucleotides: TGTGCCAGCAGCCGGAGTTGGGAGACCCAGTACTTC.

The DNA of the CDR3 is TGTGCCATCAGTACTAGGACTACTAGCGGGGGCCCCTCTAGCACAGATACGCAGTATTTT. It yields the protein CAISTRTTSGGPSSTDTQYF. The chain employs TRBV10-3 and TRBJ2-3; the match to TRBD2 covers 11 bases. After removal of 5 bases from V and 0 bases from J, the junction contained 16 bases not matched to a gene. The germline gives CDR1 ENHRY, CDR2 SYGVKD. This CDR3 has 20 residues.

The rearrangement links TRBV11-2 to TRBJ2-7, with TRBD2 matching 7 bases. Germline trimming cut 6 bases from V and 2 bases from J; bases unmatched to any gene: 13. The CDR3 is 16 amino acids. Germline assignment: CDR1 SGHAT and CDR2 FQNNGV. CDR3 amino acids: CASRKVTSGNPYEQYF. In DNA form, the CDR3 reads TGTGCCAGCAGGAAAGTAACGAGCGGGAATCCCTACGAGCAGTACTTC. Full variable domain (missing parts from reference TRBV11-2 and TRBJ2-7): EAGVAQSPRYKIIEKRQSVAFWCNPISGHATLYWYQQILGQGPKLLIQFQNNGVVDDSQLPKDRFSAERLKGVDSTLKIQPAKLEDSAVYLCASRKVTSGNPYEQYFGPGTRLTVT.

The CDR3 reads CASSPGTGQPQHF. In DNA, the CDR3 is TGTGCCAGCAGCCCGGGTACAGGGCAGCCCCAGCATTTT. The V call is TRBV5-6, the J call TRBJ1-5, with D possibly matching TRBD1 (6 bases). Germline CDR1 SGHDT, CDR2 YYEEEE. The CDR3 length is 13 residues. Trimming pared 4 bases from V and 7 bases from J, leaving 12 bases between.

This clone occurred once. The chain carries TRBV13 and TRBJ2-3, with 9 bases aligning to TRBD2. Germline loops: CDR1 PRHDT, CDR2 FYEKMQ (reference sequence). V shed 3 bases and J 4 bases; nucleotides not matched to a gene: 11. This CDR3 has 17 amino acids. The DNA of the CDR3 is TGTGCCAGCAGCTTTTGGTTAGCGGGAGATCGCCCAGATACGCAGTATTTT. Encoded protein: CASSFWLAGDRPDTQYF. The variable domain in full, completed from reference TRBV13 and TRBJ2-3, reads AAGVIQSPRHLIKEKRETATLKCYPIPRHDTVYWYQQGPGQDPQFLISFYEKMQSDKGSIPDRFSAQQFSDYHSELNMSSLELGDSALYFCASSFWLAGDRPDTQYFGPGTRLTVL.

The gene calls are TRBV28 and TRBJ2-1, with 13 positions matching TRBD2. The CDR3 covers 15 residues. The V segment lost 6 bases and the J segment 8 bases; nucleotides outside the gene matches: 7. From germline, CDR1 is MDHEN and CDR2 SYDVKM. CDR3 nucleotides: TGTGCCAGCAGGTATACTAGCGGGAGGGCCGATGAGCAGTTCTTC. It is translated as CASRYTSGRADEQFF.